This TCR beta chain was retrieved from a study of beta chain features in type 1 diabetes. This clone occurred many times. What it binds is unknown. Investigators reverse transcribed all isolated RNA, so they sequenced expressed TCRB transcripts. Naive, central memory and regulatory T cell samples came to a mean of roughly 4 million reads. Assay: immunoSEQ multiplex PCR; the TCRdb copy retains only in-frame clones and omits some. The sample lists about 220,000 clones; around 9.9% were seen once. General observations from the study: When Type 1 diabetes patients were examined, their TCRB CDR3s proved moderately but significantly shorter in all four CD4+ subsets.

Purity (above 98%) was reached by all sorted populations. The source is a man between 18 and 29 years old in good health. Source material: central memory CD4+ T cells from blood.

CDR3 loop: CASSYELNEQFF. DNA for the CDR3: TGTGCCAGCAGTTACGAGCTCAATGAGCAGTTCTTC. The chain carries TRBV6-6 and TRBJ2-1; unclear D gene. Germline V lookup: CDR1 MNHNY, CDR2 SVGAGI (reference sequence). There are 12 residues in the CDR3. The V end lost 2 bases, the J end lost 6 bases, and 5 bases lay between the germline ends.